This TCR beta chain was found in a study of regulatory T cells in long-lasting Graves disease. Study-wide background: Positive TSH receptor antibodies alongside over 5 years of antithyroid drugs were what marked Graves' disease as persistent. Findings and caveats of the study: There was favoring of TRBV28, TRBJ1-2 and TRBJ2-5 in persistent disease.

Concerning this clonotype itself: Its antigen is currently unknown.

TCR beta libraries were built with iRepertoire HTBI primers and Arm-PCR of CDR3 regions. TCRdb re-derived calls from the multiplex PCR reads in MiXCR, one entry per CDR3 protein. The sample lists a few hundred thousand distinct CDR3 sequences; roughly a quarter were seen once. Time point specified: persistent/refractory GD, antithyroid drugs over 5 years with positive TRAb. The authors made the TCR library using RNA they extracted from PBMCs. An endocrinology department located in Xi'an, China, was where the patients came from. The CDR3 is 15 amino acids. The V end was cut by 6 bases, the J end by 0 bases, with 14 bases between. Germline V gene lookup returns CDR1 KGHSH and CDR2 LQKENI.

The chain recombines TRBV18 with TRBJ1-1; possible D gene TRBD1, 5 bases. This material consisted of peripheral blood mononuclear cells (PBMCs), taken when the disease was refractory, from a patient treated with antithyroid drugs. This clonotype originated in a female donor with Graves disease. In nucleotides, the CDR3 is TGTGCCAGCTCCCTCCTAGACAGTTTGAACACTGAAGCTTTCTTT. Amino acids: CASSLLDSLNTEAFF.